This is a list of T cell receptor beta chains from one sample in a study of T cell responses to AZD1222 COVID-19 vaccine. The table came from immunoSEQ multiplex PCR; TCRdb's copy has only in-frame clones and leaves some out. The data contain around 84,000 clones, around 90% of them singletons. Specimen: peripheral blood, collected on day 0 of MenACWY control vaccination. These receptor sequences come from an adult in good health. CDR3s include the opening cysteine and the closing phenylalanine or tryptophan.

J: TRBJ2-7
V: TRBV5-1
CDR3: CASSQSVGTQLTYEQYF

J: TRBJ2-5
V: TRBV5-1
CDR3: CASSPTSGGVKTQYF

J: TRBJ1-1
V: TRBV5-1
CDR3: CASSLEGHNTEAFF

J: TRBJ2-2
V: TRBV7-8
CDR3: CASSLGLAQNTGELFF

J: TRBJ1-2
V: TRBV10-3
CDR3: CAISLQGDNYGYTF

J: TRBJ2-3
V: TRBV7-2
CDR3: CASSPGPFTDTQYF

J: TRBJ2-2
V: TRBV19
CDR3: CASRSSGGFNTGELFF

J: TRBJ2-1
V: TRBV19
CDR3: CASRRLPGQGSGEQFF

J: TRBJ2-1
V: TRBV14
CDR3: CASSHRDRAPSEQFF

J: TRBJ2-7
V: TRBV11-2
CDR3: CASSATGTYEQYF

J: TRBJ2-4
V: TRBV2
CDR3: CASSAIVGVDQTKNIQYF

J: TRBJ1-5
V: TRBV29-1
CDR3: CSVRTGNSNQPQHF

J: TRBJ1-4
V: TRBV4-1
CDR3: CASSLTFGRSTNEKLFF

J: TRBJ1-1
V: TRBV6-1
CDR3: CASSESTLPRGAEAFF

J: TRBJ2-6
V: TRBV7-9
CDR3: CASSLVPPEANVLTF